Listed below are T cell receptor beta chains from one sample, sequenced in a study of chemoradiotherapy in HPV16-positive cancers. TCRdb keeps only in-frame clones here, not all; method: immunoSEQ multiplex PCR. The data contain thousands of clones, 60% to 85% of them seen just once; the ten biggest clones take up approximately 4.7%. The sample in question was tumor tissue, obtained from a patient who underwent chemoradiotherapy. The origin of the receptors is a human donor with HPV-associated anogenital cancer. The CDR3 runs from the conserved cysteine through the conserved F or W. The D gene is left open where the match is weak. A clone size is listed for some rows: how often the clone was seen (once, few, many), or a class if it is expanded.

>TRBV29-1|once|TRBJ2-2|.
CSAGDGRGKAGELFF
TGCAGCGCCGGGGACGGGAGAGGAAAGGCCGGGGAGCTGTTTTTT
>TRBV7-9|.|TRBJ2-3|TRBD2
CASSAIFTSGPGTDTQYF
TGTGCCAGCAGCGCCATATTCACTAGCGGACCTGGGACAGATACGCAGTATTTT
>TRBV10-3|.|TRBJ1-5|TRBD1
CAISDGDRGSNQPQHF
TGTGCCATCAGTGATGGGGACAGGGGAAGCAATCAGCCCCAGCATTTT
>TRBV6-1|.|TRBJ1-1|TRBD1
CASSEFIWGQTNTEAFF
TGTGCCAGCAGTGAATTTATCTGGGGACAGACGAACACTGAAGCTTTCTTT
>TRBV4-1|.|TRBJ2-7|TRBD2
CASNLRTSGADEQYF
TGCGCCAGCAACCTTCGGACTAGCGGGGCCGACGAGCAGTACTTC
>TRBV5-4|few|TRBJ1-4|.
CASSSGSKANEKLFF
TGTGCCAGCAGCTCTGGTAGCAAGGCTAATGAAAAACTGTTTTTT
>TRBV12-5|.|TRBJ1-2|.
CASGFLAGSSYGYTF
.
>TRBV2|.|TRBJ1-6|TRBD1
CASRPGTEYNSPLHF
TGTGCCAGCAGGCCCGGGACAGAGTATAATTCACCCCTCCACTTT
>TRBV2|once|TRBJ1-6|TRBD1
CASTRDRGGSPLHF
TGTGCCAGCACTCGGGACAGGGGAGGATCACCCCTCCACTTT
>TRBV27|.|TRBJ1-3|.
CASSSFRPGNTIYF
TGTGCCAGCAGTTCCTTCCGCCCCGGAAACACCATATATTTT
>TRBV5-4|once|TRBJ1-4|.
CASSVLPNEKLFF
TGTGCCAGCTCTGTCTTACCTAATGAAAAACTGTTTTTT
>TRBV25-1|.|TRBJ1-2|.
CASSGFKGGYTF
TGTGCCAGCAGCGGGTTTAAAGGAGGCTACACCTTC
>TRBV5-1|.|TRBJ1-1|.
CASSIVGYQGAVAFF
TGCGCCAGCAGCATCGTCGGCTACCAGGGCGCCGTAGCTTTCTTT
>TRBV29-1|.|TRBJ2-3|.
CSVQSTDTQYF
TGCAGCGTTCAGAGCACAGATACGCAGTATTTT
>TRBV5-4|.|TRBJ2-2|TRBD2
CASSGPSGKNTGELFF
TGTGCCAGCAGCGGTCCTAGCGGGAAGAACACCGGGGAGCTGTTTTTT
>TRBV18|.|TRBJ1-5|.
CASSQKVGAGQPQHF
TGTGCCAGCTCCCAAAAAGTGGGCGCCGGTCAGCCCCAGCATTTT
>TRBV19|few|TRBJ1-1|.
CASSSWGRRDTEAFF
TGTGCCAGTAGTTCGTGGGGGAGACGGGACACTGAAGCTTTCTTT
>TRBV7-3|large|TRBJ2-5|.
CASSFWGLQETQYF
TGTGCCAGCAGCTTCTGGGGACTTCAAGAGACCCAGTACTTC
>TRBV5-4|.|TRBJ2-7|TRBD2
CASSSPRTSGRAYEQYF
TGTGCCAGCAGCTCCCCGCGGACTAGCGGGAGGGCGTACGAGCAGTACTTC
>TRBV29-1|few|TRBJ2-7|TRBD1
CSGGQVGEQYF
TGCAGCGGTGGACAGGTCGGGGAGCAGTACTTC
>TRBV2|.|TRBJ2-4|.
CASSEEGKNIQYF
TGTGCCAGCAGTGAAGAGGGGAAAAACATTCAGTACTTC
>TRBV4-1|.|TRBJ2-1|TRBD2
CASSQTGLAGRDEQFF
TGCGCCAGCAGCCAAACCGGACTAGCGGGGAGGGATGAGCAGTTCTTC
>TRBV6-5|.|TRBJ2-7|TRBD2
CASSRLGAGAREQYF
TGTGCCAGCAGTCGTCTAGGGGCGGGAGCACGGGAGCAGTACTTC
>TRBV27|.|TRBJ2-1|.
CASRDLGSPGNEQFF
TGTGCCAGCAGAGACCTCGGGAGCCCGGGCAATGAGCAGTTCTTC
>TRBV7-2|.|TRBJ2-7|TRBD2
CASRTSGSYEQYF
TGTGCCAGCAGGACTAGCGGGAGTTACGAGCAGTACTTC
>TRBV12-5|.|TRBJ2-5|TRBD1
CASGLDRGWGQETQYF
TGTGCTAGTGGTTTGGACAGGGGATGGGGGCAAGAGACCCAGTACTTC
>TRBV5-4|.|TRBJ1-2|TRBD1
CASSLPGRGRDGYTF
TGTGCCAGCAGCTTGCCAGGCAGGGGGCGAGATGGCTACACCTTC
>TRBV2|.|TRBJ1-2|.
CASSGGSGYGYTF
TGTGCCAGCAGTGGGGGGAGTGGCTATGGCTACACCTTC
>TRBV7-6|.|TRBJ1-6|TRBD1
CASSPRTGAGNSPLHF
TGTGCCAGCAGCCCCCGGACAGGGGCTGGTAATTCACCCCTCCACTTT
>TRBV6-6|.|TRBJ1-3|.
CASSYQGSGNTIYF
TGTGCCAGCAGTTACCAGGGATCTGGAAACACCATATATTTT
>TRBV27|few|TRBJ1-5|TRBD1
CASSPSTGGGQPQHF
TGTGCCAGCAGTCCGTCGACAGGGGGCGGTCAGCCCCAGCATTTT
>TRBV5-4|.|TRBJ2-2|.
CASSGTTNTGELFF
TGTGCCAGCAGCGGGACCACGAACACCGGGGAGCTGTTTTTT
>TRBV5-3|.|TRBJ2-3|TRBD1
CARSLRDREGADTQYF
TGTGCCAGAAGCCTCCGGGACAGGGAAGGGGCAGATACGCAGTATTTT
>TRBV6-1|.|TRBJ1-3|.
CASSEQGSGNTIYF
TGTGCCAGCAGTGAACAGGGATCCGGAAACACCATATATTTT
>TRBV29-1|once|TRBJ2-1|TRBD2
CSVLSGRGSNEQFF
TGCAGCGTACTTAGCGGGAGAGGGAGCAATGAGCAGTTCTTC
>TRBV7-9|.|TRBJ2-7|.
CASSSGGLTLRQYF
TGTGCCAGCAGCTCTGGGGGGTTAACTTTACGTCAGTACTTC
>TRBV6-5|.|TRBJ2-5|.
CASSPRGEEETQYF
TGTGCCAGCAGTCCGAGGGGGGAGGAGGAGACCCAGTACTTC
>TRBV9|few|TRBJ1-2|.
CASSVAGDTYGYTF
TGTGCCAGCAGCGTAGCTGGAGACACCTATGGCTACACCTTC
>TRBV19|.|TRBJ1-1|.
CASSIGGRGTEAFF
TGTGCCAGTAGTATAGGGGGCCGGGGCACTGAAGCTTTCTTT